A single sample gave rise to the 30 T cell receptor beta chains below, sequenced in a study of circulating and synovial CD4+ cells in juvenile arthritis. Generated by immunoSEQ multiplex PCR, the TCRdb table keeps only in-frame clones and is missing some. The data contain some 35,000 clones, nearly 97% of them singletons. The sample consisted of CD4+ T cells from blood. The receptors come from a human donor with juvenile idiopathic arthritis.

The rearrangement uses TRBV6-1 and TRBJ2-2; D is unclear. CDR1 MNHNS and CDR2 SASEGT come from the germline V gene. This CDR3 has 14 residues. The V and J ends lost 7 bases and 8 bases respectively, with 17 bases between them. The CDR3 loop is CASTEGALGGELFF. The CDR3 DNA reads TGTGCCAGCACCGAAGGAGCCCTAGGTGGGGAGCTGTTTTTT.

The CDR3 sequence: CASRPPGVKNTEAFF. For the CDR3, the DNA is TGTGCCAGCAGACCACCCGGGGTCAAGAACACTGAAGCTTTCTTT. The rearrangement links TRBV11-2 to TRBJ1-1; D is unresolved. This CDR3 region has 15 residues. Germline V gives CDR1 SGHAT, CDR2 FQNNGV. Trimming cost V 6 bases and J 1 base, with 15 bases left between them.

The chain employs TRBV11-3 and TRBJ2-2; 10 bases match TRBD1. The CDR3 loop spans 15 amino acids. V gave up 5 bases and J gave up 4 bases; unmatched junction bases: 4. CDR1 and CDR2 from the germline V gene are SGHNT and YENEEA. The chain's CDR3 is CASSPGQGPTGELFF. In nucleotides, the CDR3 is TGTGCCAGCAGCCCGGGACAGGGGCCCACCGGGGAGCTGTTTTTT. Supplemented by reference TRBV11-3 and TRBJ2-2, the full variable domain reads EAGVVQSPRYKIIEKKQPVAFWCNPISGHNTLYWYLQNLGQGPELLIRYENEEAVDDSQLPKDRFSAERLKGVDSTLKIQPAELGDSAVYLCASSPGQGPTGELFFGEGSRLTVL.

The chain uses TRBV6-1 and TRBJ2-1; perhaps TRBD2 as D (5 bases). CDR1 MNHNS and CDR2 SASEGT come from the germline V gene. V was cut by 6 bases and J by 10 bases, with 16 bases left in between. The CDR3 is 13 residues long. The CDR3 nucleotides read TGTGCCAGCAGCTCCCTCCCCCTAGCCGAGCAGTTCTTC. It yields the protein CASSSLPLAEQFF.

V gene TRBV11-2 combines with J gene TRBJ1-4; tentative D call: TRBD1 (5 bases). The germline CDR1 and CDR2 sequences are SGHAT and FQNNGV. V was cut by 1 base and J by 5 bases, with 11 bases left in between. This CDR3 has 15 residues. The CDR3 DNA reads as TGTGCCAGCAGCTTAGGGGGGGAGGTGAATGAAAAACTGTTTTTT. Translating gives CASSLGGEVNEKLFF. Using reference TRBV11-2 and TRBJ1-4 for the parts outside the CDR3, the full variable domain is EAGVAQSPRYKIIEKRQSVAFWCNPISGHATLYWYQQILGQGPKLLIQFQNNGVVDDSQLPKDRFSAERLKGVDSTLKIQPAKLEDSAVYLCASSLGGEVNEKLFFGSGTQLSVL.

The chain has TRBV2 and TRBJ2-7, with D perhaps matching TRBD1 (6 bases). Germline assignment: CDR1 SNHLY and CDR2 FYNNEI. This CDR3 contains 13 residues. The V gene lost 3 bases and the J gene lost 4 bases, with 10 bases spanning the gap. The DNA for the CDR3 is TGTGCCAGCAGTGAGCAGGGGTGGTACGAGCAGTACTTC. Translation: CASSEQGWYEQYF.

V gene TRBV5-1 combines with J gene TRBJ1-1; TRBD1 matches 8 bases. Germline trimming cut 4 bases from V and 0 bases from J; bases unmatched to any gene: 5. The CDR3 spans 15 residues. The germline V gene encodes CDR1 SGHRS and CDR2 YFSETQ. The DNA for the CDR3 is TGCGCCAGCAGCACGGTGACAGGGGTGAACACTGAAGCTTTCTTT. It yields the protein CASSTVTGVNTEAFF.

This rearrangement joins TRBV2 to TRBJ2-5; a weak D match, TRBD1 (5 bases). The germline V and J ends were trimmed by 7 bases and 7 bases, with 22 bases remaining between them. The CDR3 sequence is 15 residues long. The germline CDR1 and CDR2 sequences are SNHLY and FYNNEI. In DNA, the CDR3 is TGTGCCAGCACCATCGAGACTCGGGCCCAGGGGACCCAGTACTTC. This encodes CASTIETRAQGTQYF.

As DNA, the CDR3 is TGCGCCAGCAGTGAAACTAGCGGGGGCGAGCAGTTCTTC. Amino acid sequence: CASSETSGGEQFF. V and J are TRBV10-2 and TRBJ2-1; 11 bases align to TRBD2. The CDR3 length is 13 residues. CDR1 is WSHSY, CDR2 SAAADI, per germline. J was trimmed by 10 bases and V by 3 bases; bases with no gene match: 2.

The sample holds a few counts of this clone. The chain recombines TRBV6-1 with TRBJ2-1; D is unclear. This CDR3 region has 8 residues. Trimming cost V 6 bases and J 13 bases, with 4 bases left between them. Germline V gives CDR1 MNHNS, CDR2 SASEGT. The CDR3 DNA reads TGTGCCAGCAGCCAACAGTTCTTC. This translates into CASSQQFF.

The chain carries TRBV13 and TRBJ2-7, with D possibly matching TRBD2 (5 bases). CDR1 is PRHDT and CDR2 is FYEKMQ in the germline V gene (reference sequence). The CDR3 length is 16 residues. The V end was cut by 5 bases, the J end by 2 bases, with 19 bases between. The CDR3 is CASSLLNRTLPYEQYF. The CDR3 DNA sequence: TGTGCCAGCAGCCTACTAAACCGGACTCTGCCCTACGAGCAGTACTTC.

V gene TRBV18 combines with J gene TRBJ1-4; 9 bases line up with TRBD1. The germline V gene has CDR1 KGHSH and CDR2 LQKENI. This CDR3 has 15 amino acids. Losses at the gene ends were 0 bases for V and 7 bases for J; bases not matched to a gene: 3. The CDR3 sequence: CASSPPNRGREKLFF. For the CDR3, the DNA is TGTGCCAGCTCACCACCGAACAGGGGGCGTGAAAAACTGTTTTTT.

The chain employs TRBV19 and TRBJ2-5; 9 bases agree with TRBD1. The germline V gene has CDR1 LNHDA and CDR2 SQIVND (reference sequence). This CDR3 contains 14 residues. V was pared by 5 bases and J by 4 bases, with 5 bases of the junction left unmatched. The CDR3 sequence is CASSATGGRETQYF. The CDR3 coding sequence is TGTGCCAGTAGTGCAACAGGGGGCCGAGAGACCCAGTACTTC. The variable domain in full, with the rest retrieved from reference TRBV19 and TRBJ2-5, is DGGITQSPKYLFRKEGQNVTLSCEQNLNHDAMYWYRQDPGQGLRLIYYSQIVNDFQKGDIAEGYSVSREKKESFPLTVTSAQKNPTAFYLCASSATGGRETQYFGPGTRLLVL.

The chain couples TRBV5-1 to TRBJ2-1, with D possibly matching TRBD2 (6 bases). Germline loops: CDR1 SGHRS, CDR2 YFSETQ. V was pared by 4 bases and J by 3 bases, with 11 bases between. CDR3 length equals 14 residues. The CDR3 protein is CASSQQGLYNEQFF. DNA for the CDR3: TGCGCCAGCAGCCAGCAGGGACTCTACAATGAGCAGTTCTTC.

The chain uses TRBV15 and TRBJ2-5, with 10 bases matching TRBD2. The V and J ends lost 6 bases and 7 bases, in that order; junction bases with no gene match: 5. There are 13 residues in the CDR3. Germline V gene sequence: CDR1 LNHNV, CDR2 YYDKDF (reference sequence). The CDR3 is CATSASGGRTQYF. DNA of the CDR3: TGTGCCACCAGTGCTAGCGGGGGAAGGACCCAGTACTTC.

CDR3 residues: CASSLRREIWSSYNEQFF. The CDR3 DNA reads TGTGCCAGCAGCTTGCGCAGGGAAATCTGGAGCTCCTACAATGAGCAGTTCTTC. The chain carries TRBV5-6 and TRBJ2-1; a possible D gene is TRBD1 (5 bases). Trimming removed 1 base from V and 0 bases from J, with 17 bases in between. CDR1 and CDR2 from the germline V gene are SGHDT and YYEEEE. The length of the CDR3 is 18 residues.

This chain connects TRBV5-8 to TRBJ2-1; 9 positions agree with TRBD2. There are 15 residues in the CDR3. CDR1 and CDR2 (germline): SGHTS, YDEGEE. Losses at the gene ends were 7 bases for V and 3 bases for J; bases not matched to a gene: 8. The CDR3: CASSRGTSSYNEQFF. CDR3 sequence (DNA): TGTGCCAGCTCCCGAGGGACTAGCAGCTACAATGAGCAGTTCTTC.

The V call is TRBV28, the J call TRBJ1-1; D may be TRBD1 (6 bases). The V end was cut by 6 bases, the J end by 4 bases, with 12 bases between. CDR3 size: 13 residues. Germline CDR1 MDHEN, CDR2 SYDVKM. CDR3 region: CASRRGGVTEAFF. CDR3 in DNA: TGTGCCAGCAGGAGGGGGGGTGTCACTGAAGCTTTCTTT. The full variable domain, with the rest looked up from reference TRBV28 and TRBJ1-1, is DVKVTQSSRYLVKRTGEKVFLECVQDMDHENMFWYRQDPGLGLRLIYFSYDVKMKEKGDIPEGYSVSREKKERFSLILESASTNQTSMYLCASRRGGVTEAFFGQGTRLTVV.

This sequence joins TRBV7-6 and TRBJ1-1, with D uncertain. This CDR3 spans 13 amino acids. V lost 4 bases and J lost 3, with 9 bases in between. Germline lookup yields CDR1 SGHVS and CDR2 FNYEAQ. Here the CDR3 reads CASSSQKDTEAFF. In DNA, the CDR3 is TGTGCCAGCAGCTCACAGAAGGACACTGAAGCTTTCTTT.

The chain recombines TRBV5-4 with TRBJ2-5; 9 bases map to TRBD2. Looked up from germline, CDR1 is SGHNT and CDR2 is YYREEE (reference sequence). After removal of 4 bases from V and 4 bases from J, the junction contained 14 bases not matched to a gene. This CDR3 is built from 17 residues. The CDR3 nucleotides are TGTGCCAGCAGCGTTGGGGCTGGGCGGGAGGGAATAGAGACCCAGTACTTC. It translates to CASSVGAGREGIETQYF.

V gene TRBV7-2 combines with J gene TRBJ1-2; D unresolved. The CDR3 spans 12 residues. Germline V CDR1 and CDR2: SGHTA, FQGNSA. V gave up 1 base and J gave up 7 bases, with 7 bases separating them. The CDR3 nucleotides read TGTGCCAGCAGCTTAGACACCAGTGGCTACACCTTC. Protein product: CASSLDTSGYTF.

The J gene is TRBJ2-5, the V gene TRBV4-2, with 11 bases lining up with TRBD2. The V gene's germline CDR1 is LGHNA and CDR2 YNFKEQ. With 0 bases clipped from V and 0 bases from J, the junction kept 12 bases outside the gene matches. The CDR3 has 20 amino acids. CDR3 bases: TGTGCCAGCAGCCAAGATATTATCGGATTAGCGGGAGGGTACCAAGAGACCCAGTACTTC. Translating it yields CASSQDIIGLAGGYQETQYF.

The V gene is TRBV5-1, the J gene TRBJ2-2; 14 nucleotides align to TRBD2. The ends lost 4 bases at V and 4 bases at J; junction bases unmatched: 6. The CDR3 is made up of 17 amino acids. CDR1 and CDR2 (germline): SGHRS, YFSETQ. In DNA, the CDR3 is TGCGCCAGCAGCCGGGGACTAGCGGGAGCCGGCACCGGGGAGCTGTTTTTT. This sequence encodes CASSRGLAGAGTGELFF.

The chain employs TRBV6-1 and TRBJ1-2; 9 nucleotides align to TRBD1. The germline gives CDR1 MNHNS, CDR2 SASEGT. V gave up 4 bases and J gave up 4 bases; unmatched junction bases: 4. This CDR3 has 14 residues. CDR3 DNA sequence: TGTGCCAGCAGTGCGGACAGGGGCTTCTATGGCTACACCTTC. Translating gives CASSADRGFYGYTF.

The V call is TRBV27, the J call TRBJ2-6, with D possibly being TRBD1 (6 bases). The CDR3 runs 16 residues. The ends were cut back, 7 bases at V and 0 bases at J, with 13 bases in the middle. Germline-derived CDR1 and CDR2 are MNHEY and SMNVEV (reference sequence). The CDR3 DNA reads TGTGCCAGCAAACCGGACAGAGTCTCTGGGGCCAACGTCCTGACTTTC. This codes for CASKPDRVSGANVLTF.

This clone was recorded only once. The chain has TRBV9 and TRBJ1-1; a possible D gene is TRBD1 (5 bases). The ends were cut back, 0 bases at V and 4 bases at J, with 13 bases in the middle. The CDR3 contains 15 residues. Germline V gene lookup returns CDR1 SGDLS and CDR2 YYNGEE. CDR3 protein: CASSVVPAGSTEAFF. Here the CDR3 DNA reads TGTGCCAGCAGCGTAGTCCCCGCAGGGTCCACTGAAGCTTTCTTT.

Only one count was recorded for this clone. The V gene is TRBV6-1, the J gene TRBJ2-2; D unresolved. CDR1 and CDR2 from the germline V gene are MNHNS and SASEGT. The CDR3 contains 14 residues. V lost 1 base, J lost 1 base, and 4 bases lay in between. The CDR3 DNA is TGTGCCAGCAGTGAAGGACAGAACACCGGGGAGCTGTTTTTT. Protein sequence: CASSEGQNTGELFF.

The chain carries TRBV7-8 and TRBJ1-2; 10 bases match TRBD1. Trimming took 3 bases from V and 4 from J; bases not matched to a gene: 5. The CDR3 totals 15 residues. Germline lookup yields CDR1 SGHVS and CDR2 FQNEAQ. CDR3 loop: CASSLETGGSYGYTF. The CDR3 coding sequence is TGTGCCAGCAGCTTGGAGACAGGGGGCTCCTATGGCTACACCTTC.

V usage is TRBV25-1 and J usage is TRBJ2-7, with D perhaps matching TRBD1 (5 bases). V lost 1 base and J lost 3, with 10 bases in between. The germline V gene encodes CDR1 MGHDK and CDR2 SYGVNS. This CDR3 contains 14 residues. The CDR3 loop reads CASSESGQFYEQYF. The CDR3 DNA follows: TGTGCCAGCAGTGAATCAGGGCAGTTCTACGAGCAGTACTTC.

The J gene is TRBJ2-2, the V gene TRBV2, with D possibly TRBD2 on 5 matching bases. The CDR3 spans 15 residues. V was trimmed by 8 bases and J by 5 bases, leaving 18 bases between them. Germline V CDR1 and CDR2: SNHLY, FYNNEI. CDR3 loop: CASRGGDSRTGELFF. DNA of the CDR3: TGTGCCAGCCGGGGTGGCGATTCGAGGACCGGGGAGCTGTTTTTT.